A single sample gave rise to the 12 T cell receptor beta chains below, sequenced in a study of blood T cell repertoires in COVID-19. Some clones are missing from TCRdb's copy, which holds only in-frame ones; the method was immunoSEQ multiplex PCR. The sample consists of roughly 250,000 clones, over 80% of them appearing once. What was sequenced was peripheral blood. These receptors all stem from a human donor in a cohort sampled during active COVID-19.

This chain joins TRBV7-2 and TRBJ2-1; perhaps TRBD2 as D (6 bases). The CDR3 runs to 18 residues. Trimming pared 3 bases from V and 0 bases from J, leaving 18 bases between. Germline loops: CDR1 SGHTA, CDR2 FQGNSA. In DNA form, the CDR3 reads TGTGCCAGCAGCTTTGTAAGTGGGAGGAGGAGCTCCTACAATGAGCAGTTCTTC. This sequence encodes CASSFVSGRRSSYNEQFF.

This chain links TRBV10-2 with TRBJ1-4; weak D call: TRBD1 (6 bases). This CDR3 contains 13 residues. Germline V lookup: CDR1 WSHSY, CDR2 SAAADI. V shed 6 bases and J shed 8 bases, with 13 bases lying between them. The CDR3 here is CASRSGGQEKLFF. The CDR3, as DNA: TGCGCCAGCAGGAGCGGGGGACAAGAAAAACTGTTTTTT.

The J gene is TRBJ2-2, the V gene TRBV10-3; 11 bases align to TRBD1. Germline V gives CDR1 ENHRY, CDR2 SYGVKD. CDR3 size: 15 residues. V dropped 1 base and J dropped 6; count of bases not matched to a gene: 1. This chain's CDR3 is CAISELGQGAGELFF. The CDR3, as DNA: TGTGCCATCAGTGAGTTGGGACAGGGGGCCGGGGAGCTGTTTTTT.

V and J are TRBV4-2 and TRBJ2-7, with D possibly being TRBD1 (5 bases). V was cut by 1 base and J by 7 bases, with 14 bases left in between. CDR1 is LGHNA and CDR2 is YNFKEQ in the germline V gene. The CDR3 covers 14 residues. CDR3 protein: CASSQGTSPLEQYF. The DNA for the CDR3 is TGTGCCAGCAGCCAAGGGACATCCCCTTTGGAGCAGTACTTC.

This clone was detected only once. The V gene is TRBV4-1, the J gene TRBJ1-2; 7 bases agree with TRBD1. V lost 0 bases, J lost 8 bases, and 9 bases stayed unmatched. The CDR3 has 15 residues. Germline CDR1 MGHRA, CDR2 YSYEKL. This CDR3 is CASSQELEGAGGYTF. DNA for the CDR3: TGCGCCAGCAGCCAAGAGTTGGAGGGGGCCGGCGGCTACACCTTC.

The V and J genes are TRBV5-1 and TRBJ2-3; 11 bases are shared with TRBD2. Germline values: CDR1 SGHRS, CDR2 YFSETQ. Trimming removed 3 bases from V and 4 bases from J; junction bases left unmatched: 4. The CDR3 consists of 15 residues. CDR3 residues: CASSSLAGAADTQYF. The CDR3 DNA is TGCGCCAGCAGCTCACTAGCGGGAGCCGCAGATACGCAGTATTTT.

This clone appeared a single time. The CDR3 DNA reads as TGTGCCAGCAGTGCGCAGAGACAGGGGGCCAACGAGCAGTACTTC. It translates to CASSAQRQGANEQYF. The rearrangement joins TRBV2 to TRBJ2-7; 10 positions match TRBD1. From germline, CDR1 is SNHLY and CDR2 FYNNEI. This CDR3 comprises 15 residues. Trimming took 4 bases from V and 5 from J; bases not matched to a gene: 8.

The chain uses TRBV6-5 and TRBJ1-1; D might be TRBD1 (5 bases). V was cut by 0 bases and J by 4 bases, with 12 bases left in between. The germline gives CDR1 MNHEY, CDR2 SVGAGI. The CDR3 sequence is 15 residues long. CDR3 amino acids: CASSYSRQGGTEAFF. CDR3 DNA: TGTGCCAGCAGTTACTCGAGGCAGGGCGGCACTGAAGCTTTCTTT.

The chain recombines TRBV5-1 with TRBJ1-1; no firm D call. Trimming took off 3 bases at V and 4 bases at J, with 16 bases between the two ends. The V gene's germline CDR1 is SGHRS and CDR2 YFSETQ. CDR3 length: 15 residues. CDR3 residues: CASSSGGDEATEAFF. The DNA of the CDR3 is TGCGCCAGCAGCTCAGGCGGGGATGAGGCCACTGAAGCTTTCTTT.

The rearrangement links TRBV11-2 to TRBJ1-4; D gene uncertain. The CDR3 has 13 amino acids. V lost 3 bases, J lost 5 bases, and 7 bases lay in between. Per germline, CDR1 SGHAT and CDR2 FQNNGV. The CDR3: CASSFSENEKLFF. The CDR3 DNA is TGTGCCAGCAGCTTCTCAGAAAATGAAAAACTGTTTTTT.

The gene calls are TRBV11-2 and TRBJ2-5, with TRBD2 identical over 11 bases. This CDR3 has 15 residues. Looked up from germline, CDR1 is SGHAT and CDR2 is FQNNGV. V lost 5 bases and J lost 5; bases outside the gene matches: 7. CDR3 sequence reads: CASSTLAGGRETQYF. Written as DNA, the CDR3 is TGTGCCAGCAGCACGCTAGCGGGGGGCCGGGAGACCCAGTACTTC.

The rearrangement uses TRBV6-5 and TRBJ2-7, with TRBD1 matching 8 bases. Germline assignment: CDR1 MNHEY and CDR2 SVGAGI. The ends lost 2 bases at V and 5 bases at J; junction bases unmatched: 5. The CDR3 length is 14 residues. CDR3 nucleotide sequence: TGTGCCAGCAGTTACGTCGACAGGGGCCACGAGCAGTACTTC. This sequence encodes CASSYVDRGHEQYF.